The sequence of this T cell receptor (beta chain) was determined in a study of blood T cells in healthy people across ages (dated by TCRdb to between 2014 and 2017). Background on the whole study: In model experiments, template switching captured about one uniquely barcoded TCR beta cDNA molecule for every two T cells. Age-related changes in TCR beta repertoire diversity were measured in the study by deep sequencing normalized with unique cDNA molecular identifiers. The donors were divided into four age groups: young (average around 17 years), middle-aged (over 35), aged (about 61) and long-lived (about 84). To avoid experimental bias, donors of different ages were distributed randomly across sequencing lanes. The study analyzed two additional independent replicas of 1 million unique cDNA reads from the same blood draw for two donors, one aged 18 to 30 and one aged 80 or older. What the research found in general, with its limitations: Because donor CMV infection status was unknown, age-related changes in expanded clonotypes were potentially confounded. Observed TCR beta diversity per million T cells fell roughly linearly with age, and a significant reduction was already apparent by age about 38. Total diversity estimates from one million sequenced T cells were considered lower bounds and underestimates. Compared with the aged group, the long-lived group had more naive CD4+ T cells, fewer expanded clones and increased TCR diversity, a pattern suggesting age selection. Because profiling used bulk unsorted PBMCs, naive and antigen-experienced compartments could not be compared conclusively. Observed TCR beta diversity correlated strongly with the percentage of naive T cells measured by flow cytometry.

Libraries came from 5' RACE. Sequencer: Illumina HiSeq 2500. A second PCR of about 6 to 11 cycles was run with a J-beta primer mix and a sample-barcoded 5' primer. A unique molecular identifier was introduced onto each TCR beta cDNA molecule by a template-switch 5' adaptor carrying 12 random nucleotides. Each sample yielded at least 2.5 million CDR3-containing paired-end reads. First-strand cDNA synthesis was performed from all RNA using the Mint cDNA synthesis kit, with priming by a TRBC-specific oligonucleotide. Following uracil-DNA glycosylase treatment, all cDNA underwent a first 18-cycle PCR with the universal primers M1SS and BC2_uni_R. Turning to the authors' computational methods: For normalization, 1 million high-quality reads were randomly selected from each sample, with every read carrying a distinct molecular identifier. Reads sharing molecular identifiers were discarded rather than binned into consensus sequences. MiTCR, set to a Q25 quality threshold and the strictest error-elimination algorithm, was used for CDR3 identification, clonotype clustering and error correction. A nonparametric unseen species model using Euler transformation provided a lower-bound estimate of total TCR beta diversity. TCRdb redid the processing of the public reads, applying fastp at Q25 and MiXCR, and retained in-frame beta chains. Rows matching on CDR3 protein sequence are summarized as one entry with the most common DNA and genes. Clone size and V and J calls follow TCRdb, not the original study. This sample holds around 900,000 distinct CDR3 sequences; around 30% were observed only once. 17% of the sample goes to the ten largest clones.

This clonotype was found once. This clone's antigen is unknown. At one of its ends the junction is not consistent with the germline gene, which may arise from a read error. Systemically healthy Caucasian individuals from Russia, approximately 39 in total and aged about 6 to 95 years, were included as donors. Each donor gave 8 to 10 milliliters of peripheral blood, collected into EDTA-treated Vacutainer tubes. Ficoll-Paque density-gradient centrifugation was used to isolate PBMCs, with at least 7 million obtained per sample. Trizol reagent was used to extract total RNA from PBMCs, with at least 6 micrograms per sample. For every donor, an aliquot of PBMCs went through flow cytometry to measure the percentages of naive CD45RAhigh/CD27high T cells. Looking up the germline V gene (reference sequence) yields CDR1 DFQATT and CDR2 SNEGSKA. The CDR3 spans 13 residues, from the cysteine through the phenylalanine. Only the CDR3 DNA is retained, 39 bases long and in frame from the first base.

This receptor chain uses TRBV20-1 and TRBJ2-1, with 8 middle bases fitting TRBD1. This sequence originates from a woman of 80 years or more in good health. The sequencing sample was made of blood. The CDR3 loop reads CSARVPGGNERFF. The bases read TGCAGTGCTAGAGTTCCAGGGGGCAATGAGCGGTTCTTC.